These T cell receptor beta chains were read from a single sample in a study of T cells after yellow fever vaccination. TCRdb redid the calling of the 5' RACE reads with MiXCR, one entry per CDR3 protein. The repertoire consists of 60,000 to 95,000 distinct CDR3 sequences, with 7.3% occurring once and the leading ten covering around 29%. The material was CD8+ T cells sorted from PBMCs, obtained 9 to 11 days after the first yellow fever vaccination. These receptors originate from a man aged 18 to 30 who received the YFV17D yellow fever vaccine. CDR3s leave out the opening cysteine and the closing phenylalanine or tryptophan. A D gene is named only where the DNA matches it firmly.

TRBV21-1	.	TRBJ1-1	AIQQGTVNTEAF
TRBV6-6	.	TRBJ1-1	ASSPHLTEAF
TRBV28	TRBD1	TRBJ2-5	ASSSMTGGRETQY
TRBV6-2/TRBV6-3	TRBD2	TRBJ2-1	ASSWNRKAGGHYNEQF
TRBV7-2	TRBD2	TRBJ2-5	ASSLIGGGAQETQY
TRBV9	.	TRBJ2-1	ASSAEGSSYNEQF
TRBV2	TRBD1	TRBJ1-1	ASSGVGTENTEAF
TRBV6-2/TRBV6-3	TRBD1	TRBJ2-2	ASSYSGTGELF
TRBV7-9	TRBD1	TRBJ2-1	ASSLSWDRGYNEQF
TRBV12-3/TRBV12-4	.	TRBJ2-1	ASSSPRDPYNEQF
TRBV9	TRBD1	TRBJ2-1	ASSVRDRTYNEQF
TRBV29-1	TRBD1	TRBJ1-1	SVRTPETGGTEAF
TRBV10-1	TRBD2	TRBJ2-1	ASSEAGGRYEQF
TRBV5-8	TRBD1	TRBJ2-3	ASRIGRDRYTDTQY
TRBV19	TRBD1	TRBJ1-1	ASRTGGTEAF
TRBV4-1	TRBD1	TRBJ2-7	ASSQVTQGAYEQY
TRBV7-2	TRBD2	TRBJ2-1	ASSELAGGYNEQF
TRBV5-5	.	TRBJ2-6	ASSSSWVPLSGANVLT
TRBV5-4	.	TRBJ2-3	ASSSGVTQY
TRBV27	.	TRBJ1-3	ASSHTLDSGNTIY
TRBV4-1	.	TRBJ2-1	SSSQERGGYDEQF
TRBV30	TRBD1	TRBJ2-5	AWRGLTRDRDPQETQY
TRBV7-9	TRBD1	TRBJ1-1	ASSYTLTGVSEAF
TRBV7-9	.	TRBJ2-3	ASSLAGGLADTQY
TRBV4-1	.	TRBJ2-2	ASSQAPQGAFAGELF
TRBV7-9	.	TRBJ2-5	ASSLVASGQETQY
TRBV6-5	.	TRBJ2-5	ASTSGHLSVVGETQY
TRBV9	.	TRBJ2-1	ASSASGYPSSYNEQF
TRBV27	TRBD2	TRBJ2-3	ASSLGVRGGTDTQY
TRBV3-1	.	TRBJ1-1	ASRGGNTEAF
TRBV4-1	.	TRBJ2-4	ASSQPPGQITKNIQY
TRBV4-3	.	TRBJ1-5	ASSASSGQPQH
TRBV5-1	.	TRBJ2-2	ASSPEGPTNTGELF
TRBV27	.	TRBJ1-5	ASSHGTQTLPQH
TRBV19	.	TRBJ1-1	ASSIGGNTEAF
TRBV2	TRBD1	TRBJ2-3	ASMGDREDTQY
TRBV11-2	TRBD2	TRBJ2-3	ASSSSRDYLNTQY
TRBV29-1	TRBD2	TRBJ2-3	SATSSTDTQY
TRBV12-3/TRBV12-4	.	TRBJ2-2	ASSLSAGHGELF
TRBV4-2	.	TRBJ1-1	ASSQFEGMNTEAF
TRBV5-1	.	TRBJ2-1	ASREPHVGVAYNEQF
TRBV4-3	.	TRBJ1-6	ASSQDGQHYNSPLH
TRBV6-5	.	TRBJ1-4	ASSYEPGGTNEKLF